This TCR beta chain was sequenced for a study of beta chain features in type 1 diabetes (dated by TCRdb to 2016 to 2019). With regard to the full study: Mean age, gender distribution, total cell number and subset yield did not differ between patients and healthy donors. In the study, recently diagnosed type 1 diabetes patients and matched healthy donors were compared on the TCRB repertoires of their sorted circulating CD4+ T cell subsets. Naive and central memory subsets were obtained from all 30 or so donors, but regulatory and stem cell-like memory subsets were isolated from only 8 patients and roughly 8 healthy donors. A total of about 100 million sorted cells were examined across all samples, and RNA yield correlated strongly with the number of cells per subset.

The entire amount of isolated RNA was reverse transcribed using the High Capacity cDNA Reverse Transcription Kit, so the sequenced TCRB transcripts were expressed ones. Deep immunoSEQ sequencing was performed on naive, central memory and regulatory T cell samples, with an average of roughly 3.3 million total reads per sample. After sorted cells were lysed in RLT buffer, RNA was extracted with DNase-treated RNeasy Micro or Mini kits, with the choice depending on cell number. Each cell subset was processed separately to prevent cross-contamination, with patient and healthy donor samples processed together. Using the immunoSEQ multiplex PCR, TCRB sequences were amplified from cDNA into 87-bp fragments spanning the CDR3 region. Sequencing of the amplicons was done on the Illumina HiSeq platform. The original pipeline was this. PCR bias was computationally corrected using synthetic template baselines, reads within Hamming distance 2 were collapsed, and singletons that could not be merged were discarded. By aligning reads against IMGT, V, D and J genes, CDR3 length, and insertions or deletions at six rearrangement sites were assigned. Within each subset, clonotype counts were normalized to sorted cell number, after which true diversity and Gini coefficients were computed with the tcR R package. The overlap coefficient, calculated on TCRB nucleotide sequences, was used to quantify repertoire sharing. Out-of-frame TCRB sequences from naive cells were analyzed to stand in for the pre-selection repertoire. TCRdb took over this immuneACCESS table, retaining in-frame rearrangements with V and J assigned. Such tables are incomplete; in checked studies, under half of the missing clones stem from an unresolved V gene, and the remainder is unexplained. D and trimming come from the DNA, and the V and J calls and clone size come from that table. This sample comprises about 930,000 clones, under 20% of them detected only once. The top ten hold 0.023% of the sample.

A single peripheral blood draw of around 0.11 L on average was collected from each donor into heparinised tubes. Naive, central memory, regulatory and stem cell-like memory CD4+ T cells were sorted on a BD FACSAria II using a panel including CD45RO, CCR7, CD25, CD127, CD95 and CD27. Purity was above 95% for every sorted population. PBMCs were isolated right away by Lymphoprep density gradient centrifugation and were stained directly, without culture. So that batch effects would be minimized, each experiment stained and sorted samples in pairs, pairing one healthy donor with one patient. Worth noting for this clone: The target of this receptor is not known. One base away there is no much larger clone; base qualities are not given.

Study-wide findings and limitations: Shorter templates might have been favored by PCR, but patient and control samples were amplified and corrected together, so both groups would have been affected equally by any skew. At VDJ recombination sites, type 1 diabetes patients had fewer insertions and more deleted nucleotides, which implies abnormalities in thymic rearrangement. HLA sub-analyses involved small numbers of individuals, so any influence of HLA type on TCRB rearrangement remained unresolved. A moderate but significant shortening of TCRB CDR3 length was observed in type 1 diabetes patients in all four CD4+ subsets. The naive, central memory and regulatory TCRB repertoires appeared to resemble one another more closely among patients than among healthy donors. Because cDNA was sequenced instead of genomic DNA, activated cells with high expression could be over-represented, although the groups did not differ in activation or CD3 levels.

Measured from the cysteine to the phenylalanine, the CDR3 is 12 residues long. The retained sequence is limited to the CDR3, 36 bases, with the frame set at the first base. The germline V gene supplies CDR1 SGHVS and CDR2 FNYEAQ. V and J lose 3 bases and 4 bases, and a span of 7 bases separates them. The sample consisted of naive CD4+ T cells from blood. The label giving this sample's cell subset or site can be read as: true naive CD4+ T cells. This TCR came from a woman in her late teens or twenties in good health. This receptor chain uses TRBV7-6 and TRBJ2-7; the D gene lacks a confident call. The CDR3 protein sequence reads: CASSFKAYEQYF. The nucleotide sequence reads as follows: TGTGCCAGCAGCTTTAAGGCGTACGAGCAGTACTTC.